The 6 T cell receptor beta chains below come from one sample, sequenced in a study of T cells in Graves' hyperthyroidism and ophthalmopathy. The CDR3 regions of TCR beta were amplified from RNA transcripts. The primer set for the first-round RT-PCR of the TCR CDR3 was HTBI. TCRdb recomputed calls from the multiplex PCR reads with MiXCR, one row per CDR3 protein. The sample gives around 440,000 distinct CDR3 sequences, 15% to 17% of which show up once; roughly 7.4% is in the top ten. The sequencing input was blood. All receptors derive from a woman aged 18-29 years with Graves' hyperthyroidism.

In this sample, this clonotype turned up many times. The chain uses TRBV12-3 or TRBV12-4 and TRBJ1-2, with 7 bases lining up with TRBD1. CDR3 length: 16 residues. V lost 7 bases to trimming and J lost 0 bases; unmatched junction nucleotides: 11. As DNA, the CDR3 is TGTGCCAGCACCCAACGGGGTGGGACAGCTAACTATGGCTACACCTTC. Translated: CASTQRGGTANYGYTF.

This clonotype has ten or more counts. V gene TRBV29-1 combines with J gene TRBJ2-7; D ambiguous. The CDR3 runs to 12 residues. CDR1 SQVTM and CDR2 ANQGSEA come from the germline V gene. Trimming took 5 bases from V and 6 from J, leaving 14 bases between them. This CDR3 is CSVWFLTPEQYF. CDR3 in DNA: TGCAGCGTTTGGTTTTTAACCCCCGAGCAGTACTTC.

This clonotype was found many times. The rearrangement links TRBV7-6 to TRBJ1-5, with D uncertain. Between the trimmed V and J ends, which lost 5 bases and 10 bases, there was a span of 12 bases. Per germline, CDR1 SGHVS and CDR2 FNYEAQ. This CDR3 spans 12 amino acids. CDR3: CASSNEPGPQHF. The CDR3 DNA reads as TGTGCCAGCAGCAACGAACCGGGCCCCCAGCATTTT. Using reference TRBV7-6 and TRBJ1-5 for the parts outside the CDR3, the full variable domain is GAGVSQSPRYKVTKRGQDVALRCDPISGHVSLYWYRQALGQGPEFLTYFNYEAQQDKSGLPNDRFSAERPEGSISTLTIQRTEQRDSAMYRCASSNEPGPQHFGDGTRLSIL.

The table lists this clonotype with many counts. The rearrangement joins TRBV29-1 to TRBJ1-1; 9 bases line up with TRBD1. Germline lookup yields CDR1 SQVTM and CDR2 ANQGSEA. The V segment lost 8 bases and the J segment 5 bases; nucleotides outside the gene matches: 6. The CDR3 totals 12 residues. CDR3 DNA sequence: TGCAGCTCTTGGACAGGGGTGACTGAAGCTTTCTTT. Protein product: CSSWTGVTEAFF.

This clonotype showed up just a few times. The genes are TRBV20-1 and TRBJ2-7; TRBD2 might be the D (5 bases). V was clipped by 0 bases and J by 0 bases, with 12 bases between them. Germline CDR1 and CDR2: DFQATT and SNEGSKA (reference sequence). The CDR3 runs 15 residues. The CDR3 spells CSARDYWRSSYEQYF. CDR3 bases: TGCAGTGCTAGAGATTACTGGAGGAGCTCCTACGAGCAGTACTTC.

This clonotype was observed at least ten times. V is TRBV9 and J is TRBJ2-7, with TRBD1 matching over 9 bases. The germline gives CDR1 SGDLS, CDR2 YYNGEE. The CDR3 is 17 amino acids. V gave up 2 bases and J gave up 5 bases; unmatched junction bases: 14. CDR3 loop: CASSVTGGVLEPDEQYF. CDR3 nucleotides: TGTGCCAGCAGCGTTACAGGGGGCGTTTTAGAACCAGACGAGCAGTACTTC.